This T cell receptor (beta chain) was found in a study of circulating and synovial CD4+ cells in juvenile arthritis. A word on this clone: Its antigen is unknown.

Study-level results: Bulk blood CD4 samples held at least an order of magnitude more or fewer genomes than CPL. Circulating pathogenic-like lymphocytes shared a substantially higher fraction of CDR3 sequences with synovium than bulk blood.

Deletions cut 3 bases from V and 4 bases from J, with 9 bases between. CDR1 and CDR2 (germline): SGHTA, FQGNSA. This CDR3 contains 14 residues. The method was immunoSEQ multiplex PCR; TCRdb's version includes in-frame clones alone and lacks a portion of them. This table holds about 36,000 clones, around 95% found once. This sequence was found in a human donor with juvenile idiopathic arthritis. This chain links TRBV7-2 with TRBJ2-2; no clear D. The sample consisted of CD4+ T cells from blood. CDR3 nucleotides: TGTGCCAGCAGCTTTAGACCGGGCACCGGGGAGCTGTTTTTT. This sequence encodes CASSFRPGTGELFF.